This T cell receptor (beta chain) is drawn from a study of CXCR3-negative and CXCR3-positive naive CD8 T cells (dated by TCRdb to the late 2010s). For the study in its entirety: Roughly 150 million TRB reads were obtained in total, roughly 1.5 +/- 0.3 million reads per library. Data from about 12 donors, pooled across two independent experiments, went into the diversity and physicochemical repertoire analyses. For the TRBV-TRBJ cluster analysis, the naive subsets came from 5 donors, while the memory cells came from 3 donors.

Each CD8+ T cell subset was flow-sorted in triplicate, and 300,000 cells per subset were placed directly into RLT lysis buffer. Naive CD8+ T cells were defined stringently as CD45RO-CCR7+CD27+CD95- to exclude memory contaminants. Using standard density gradient centrifugation, peripheral blood mononuclear cells were isolated from buffy coats. Naive CXCR3-negative and CXCR3-positive CD8+ T cells were flow-sorted using a FACSAria III. An RNeasy Mini Kit was used to extract total RNA from the sorted cells. As to this clonotype: Its antigen specificity is not known.

Reads for this sample came from a NextSeq 550. The Human TCR Profiling Kit (MiLaboratory) was used to make UMI-labeled 5' RACE TRB cDNA libraries. cDNA synthesis used the entire amount of extracted RNA, and PCR amplification then used the entire amount of cDNA produced. The libraries were made side by side, with each library going through the same number of PCR cycles. As for how the authors treated the data: MIGEC and MiXCR extracted about 53,000 +/- 10,000 unique UMI-labeled TRB cDNA molecules per library, requiring at least two reads per UMI. An average of approximately 40,000 +/- 10,000 functional in-frame TRB CDR3 nucleotide clonotypes without stop codons was found per library. After downsampling to 5000 UMI-labeled TRB molecules per sample, diversity metrics, including normalized Shannon-Wiener and Chao1, were computed in VDJtools. For the central five CDR3 residues, VDJtools calculated physicochemical properties weighted by clonotype size, namely interaction energy, strength, volume and Kidera factor 4. Through TCRdb reprocessing, the reads give one entry per CDR3 protein sequence; DNA is omitted. TCRdb's processing, not the authors' own work, is the source of the V and J calls. The sample has around 140,000 distinct CDR3 sequences on record. Approximately 0.4% of the sample is held by the ten biggest clonotypes.

Study-wide conclusions, independent of this receptor: TRB CDR3s from CXCR3-positive naive cells showed higher hydrophobicity (lower Kidera factor 4), lower energy, and higher strength and volume indices than CXCR3-negative naive cells. CXCR3 expression partially decreased after cryopreservation, so most assays used freshly isolated PBMCs. Surface CD5, linked to self-reactivity in mice, was comparable between naive subsets; TCR interaction strength was therefore also inferred from TRB CDR3 physicochemical properties. Repertoire diversity was comparably high in both naive subsets but much lower in memory CD8+ T cells. Similar TRBV-TRBJ usage was shown by naive CXCR3-negative and CXCR3-positive cells from the same donor, whereas distinct patterns were shown by memory cells.

CDR1 and CDR2 are drawn from the germline V gene: SQVTM, ANQGSEA. The CDR3 goes from the cysteine to the phenylalanine over 18 residues. No DNA accompanies this entry. This clonotype was sampled from a human donor in good health. Some clones in this sample may be carry-over from other donors' samples. This sequence uses TRBV29-1 and TRBJ1-4. Sequenced sample: naive CXCR3+ CD8+ T cells from blood. Taken with the paper, the label for cell subset or site translates to: CD45RO-CCR7+CD27+CD95- naive CD8+ T cells expressing CXCR3 (TNR3+). CDR3 protein: CSVEGIVGGDAANEKLFF. With the portions outside the CDR3 filled from the reference TRBV29-1 and TRBJ1-4 genes, the complete variable region becomes SAVISQKPSRDICQRGTSLTIQCQVDSQVTMMFWYRQQPGQSLTLIATANQGSEATYESGFVIDKFPISRPNLTFSTLTVSNMSPEDSSIYLCSVEGIVGGDAANEKLFFGSGTQLSVL.